The 8 T cell receptor beta chains presented below share a single source sample, sequenced in a study of blood T cell repertoires in COVID-19. Clones were read by immunoSEQ multiplex PCR, and TCRdb kept only the in-frame ones, dropping some. This repertoire shows 130,000 or so clones, 88% found once; its top ten account for roughly 2.5%. The sample was peripheral blood. These receptors originate from a human donor with COVID-19, enrolled during active disease. The donor label of this sample is uncertain.

This chain uses TRBV6-6 with TRBJ1-4; possible D gene TRBD1, 5 bases. Trimming took 8 bases from V and 6 from J, leaving 16 bases between them. The CDR3 runs to 14 residues. Germline-derived CDR1 and CDR2 are MNHNY and SVGAGI (reference sequence). The DNA of the CDR3 is TGTGCCAGCGCTTGGGCAGGGAAGGATGAAAAACTGTTTTTT. Translated, it gives CASAWAGKDEKLFF.

This chain uses TRBV9 with TRBJ1-1; D unresolved. Germline values: CDR1 SGDLS, CDR2 YYNGEE. The CDR3 length is 14 residues. The germline V and J ends were trimmed by 0 bases and 3 bases, with 9 bases remaining between them. CDR3 in DNA: TGTGCCAGCAGCGTAGGTCCAGGCCACACTGAAGCTTTCTTT. Translating gives CASSVGPGHTEAFF.

This chain uses TRBV5-8 with TRBJ1-1, with 7 bases fitting TRBD1. CDR1 is SGHTS and CDR2 is YDEGEE in the germline V gene. The CDR3 extends over 12 amino acids. V was clipped by 10 bases and J by 1 base; unmatched bases: 4. The DNA for the CDR3 is TGTGCCGGGGACAGAGAGAACACTGAAGCTTTCTTT. This sequence encodes CAGDRENTEAFF.

The chain couples TRBV28 to TRBJ2-2; D not resolved. Deletions cut 2 bases from V and 7 bases from J, with 5 bases between. The CDR3 runs 12 residues. In germline, CDR1 is MDHEN, CDR2 SYDVKM. CDR3 protein: CASSLVIGELFF. For the CDR3, the DNA is TGTGCCAGCAGTTTAGTCATCGGGGAGCTGTTTTTT.

The chain uses TRBV5-1 and TRBJ1-6, with 7 bases fitting TRBD1. V lost 4 bases to trimming and J lost 7 bases; unmatched junction nucleotides: 11. Germline V gene data show CDR1 as SGHRS and CDR2 as YFSETQ. The CDR3 is 16 amino acids. The CDR3 region is CASSPEAGQPNSPLHF. For the CDR3, the DNA is TGCGCCAGCAGCCCTGAGGCGGGACAGCCAAATTCACCCCTCCACTTT. The full variable domain, in which reference TRBV5-1 and TRBJ1-6 provide the parts outside the CDR3, is KAGVTQTPRYLIKTRGQQVTLSCSPISGHRSVSWYQQTPGQGLQFLFEYFSETQRNKGNFPGRFSGRQFSNSRSEMNVSTLELGDSALYLCASSPEAGQPNSPLHFGNGTRLTVT.

The gene calls are TRBV19 and TRBJ1-4; D is ambiguous. Trimming stripped 4 bases from V and 10 bases from J, with 13 bases between. Per the germline V gene, CDR1 is LNHDA and CDR2 is SQIVND (reference sequence). The CDR3 sequence is 13 residues long. The CDR3 reads CASSRALGGKLFF. The CDR3 nucleotides read TGTGCCAGTAGTAGGGCACTTGGTGGAAAACTGTTTTTT.

This clone was counted a few times. This chain connects TRBV4-2 to TRBJ1-1; a possible D gene is TRBD1 (6 bases). This CDR3 is 15 amino acids long. Trimming removed 0 bases from V and 5 bases from J, with 13 bases in between. Germline V gives CDR1 LGHNA, CDR2 YNFKEQ. The CDR3 region is CASSQDLGQGTEAFF. CDR3 nucleotides: TGTGCCAGCAGCCAAGATCTTGGCCAGGGGACTGAAGCTTTCTTT.

V and J are TRBV14 and TRBJ1-2, with 8 bases lining up with TRBD1. The CDR3 consists of 16 residues. Germline CDR1 reads SGHDN; CDR2 reads FVKESK. The V and J ends lost 4 bases and 2 bases, in that order; junction bases with no gene match: 9. DNA for the CDR3: TGTGCCAGCAGCCGCGGGACAGGCCTTCTCAACTATGGCTACACCTTC. Translated: CASSRGTGLLNYGYTF. The full variable domain, its missing parts supplied by reference TRBV14 and TRBJ1-2, is EAGVTQFPSHSVIEKGQTVTLRCDPISGHDNLYWYRRVMGKEIKFLLHFVKESKQDESGMPNNRFLAERTGGTYSTLKVQPAELEDSGVYFCASSRGTGLLNYGYTFGSGTRLTVV.